These 7 T cell receptor beta chains originate from one sample sequenced in a study of blood T cell repertoires in COVID-19. Sequenced by immunoSEQ multiplex PCR; TCRdb stores in-frame clones only, minus some. The table shows 110,000 to 150,000 clones, with approximately 86% occurring only once. Sequenced: PBMCs or T cells enriched from blood (not recorded which). The source of these receptors is a woman aged 40 to 50 who had recovered from COVID-19.

This chain uses TRBV6-2 or TRBV6-3 with TRBJ1-2; D remains ambiguous. Germline CDR1 is MNHEY and CDR2 is SVGEGT. The V end lost 5 bases, the J end lost 0 bases, and 16 bases lay between the germline ends. The CDR3 extends over 16 amino acids. The CDR3: CASSTPHSGSNYGYTF. CDR3 in DNA: TGTGCCAGCAGTACGCCCCATTCGGGATCTAACTATGGCTACACCTTC.

The V and J genes are TRBV2 and TRBJ1-1; D unclear. CDR3 length equals 14 residues. V shed 4 bases and J shed 1 base, with 10 bases lying between them. The germline CDR1 and CDR2 sequences are SNHLY and FYNNEI. Here the CDR3 reads CASSGYGRNTEAFF. The CDR3, as DNA: TGTGCCAGCAGTGGATACGGGAGGAACACTGAAGCTTTCTTT.

V usage is TRBV7-8 and J usage is TRBJ2-7; TRBD2 matches 11 bases. CDR3 length equals 14 residues. Germline loops: CDR1 SGHVS, CDR2 FQNEAQ. The V gene end was trimmed by 5 bases and the J gene end by 11 bases; junction bases not matched to a gene: 11. CDR3 DNA sequence: TGTGCCAGCAGCCCTGGGACTAGCGGAGGTGCTAAGTACTTC. Translated, it gives CASSPGTSGGAKYF.

This rearrangement joins TRBV9 to TRBJ2-5, with 7 bases identical to TRBD2. CDR1 and CDR2 from the germline V gene are SGDLS and YYNGEE. J gave up 0 bases and V 2 bases, and 1 base lay outside the gene matches. The CDR3 has 14 amino acids. The CDR3 DNA is TGTGCCAGCAGCGTGGGGGGGTACCAAGAGACCCAGTACTTC. Its protein product is CASSVGGYQETQYF.

V usage is TRBV7-6 and J usage is TRBJ1-6; 7 nucleotides agree with TRBD1. Germline V CDR1 and CDR2: SGHVS, FNYEAQ. Germline trimming cut 0 bases from V and 7 bases from J; bases unmatched to any gene: 15. This CDR3 has 19 amino acids. CDR3 DNA: TGTGCCAGCAGCTTAGCGCTAGATGACAGGGTCCACGAAAATTCACCCCTCCACTTT. This translates into CASSLALDDRVHENSPLHF.

CDR3: CASSIDLRQRMGRTEAFF. The CDR3 nucleotides are TGTGCCAGTAGTATAGATCTGAGACAGAGGATGGGGCGGACTGAAGCTTTCTTT. The gene calls are TRBV19 and TRBJ1-1, with D tentatively TRBD1 (5 bases). CDR1 is LNHDA, CDR2 SQIVND, per germline (reference sequence). V was cut by 0 bases and J by 5 bases, with 22 bases left in between. The CDR3 totals 18 residues.

This chain connects TRBV6-1 to TRBJ1-2; D call uncertain. The CDR3 runs 16 residues. Trimming shortened V by 4 bases and J by 7 bases, and 22 bases separated the two germline ends. Germline V gene lookup returns CDR1 MNHNS and CDR2 SASEGT. The CDR3 protein is CASSVGGLAHFGGYTF. The CDR3 DNA sequence: TGTGCCAGCAGTGTGGGAGGGTTGGCCCACTTCGGTGGCTACACCTTC.